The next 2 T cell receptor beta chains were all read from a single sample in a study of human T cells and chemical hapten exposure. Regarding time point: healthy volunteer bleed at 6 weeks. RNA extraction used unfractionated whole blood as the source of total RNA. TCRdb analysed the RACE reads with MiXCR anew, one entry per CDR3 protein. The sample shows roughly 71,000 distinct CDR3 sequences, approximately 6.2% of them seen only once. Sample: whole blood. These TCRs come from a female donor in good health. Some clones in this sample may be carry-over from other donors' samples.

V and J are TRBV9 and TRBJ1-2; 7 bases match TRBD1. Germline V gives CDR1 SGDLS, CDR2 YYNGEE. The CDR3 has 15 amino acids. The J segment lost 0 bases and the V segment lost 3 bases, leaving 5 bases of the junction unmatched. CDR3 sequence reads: CASSGGTATNYGYTF. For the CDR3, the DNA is TGTGCCAGCAGCGGCGGGACAGCCACTAACTATGGCTACACCTTC. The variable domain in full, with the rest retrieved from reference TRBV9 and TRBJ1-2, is DSGVTQTPKHLITATGQRVTLRCSPRSGDLSVYWYQQSLDQGLQFLIQYYNGEERAKGNILERFSAQQFPDLHSELNLSSLELGDSALYFCASSGGTATNYGYTFGSGTRLTVV.

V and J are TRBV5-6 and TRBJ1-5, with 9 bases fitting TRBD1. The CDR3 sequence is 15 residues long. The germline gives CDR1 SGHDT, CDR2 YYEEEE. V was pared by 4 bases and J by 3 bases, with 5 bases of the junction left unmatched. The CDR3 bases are TGTGCCAGCAGCACGGGGACAGGGTACAATCAGCCCCAGCATTTT. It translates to CASSTGTGYNQPQHF.